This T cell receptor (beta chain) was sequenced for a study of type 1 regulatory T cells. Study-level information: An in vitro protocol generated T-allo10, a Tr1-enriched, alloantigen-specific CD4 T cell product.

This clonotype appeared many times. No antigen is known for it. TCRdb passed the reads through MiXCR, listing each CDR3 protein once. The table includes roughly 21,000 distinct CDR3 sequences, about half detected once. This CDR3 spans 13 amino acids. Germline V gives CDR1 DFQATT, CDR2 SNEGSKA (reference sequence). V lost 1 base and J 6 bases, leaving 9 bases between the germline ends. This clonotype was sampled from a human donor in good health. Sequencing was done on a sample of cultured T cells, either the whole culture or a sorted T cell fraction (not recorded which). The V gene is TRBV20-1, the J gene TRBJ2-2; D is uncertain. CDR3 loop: CSARAIFSGELFF. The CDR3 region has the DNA TGCAGTGCTAGAGCGATATTTTCCGGGGAGCTGTTTTTT.